The clone carrying this T cell receptor beta chain has a handful of counts. This entry belongs to a study of T-cell memory formation after mild COVID-19. Germline V gene sequence: CDR1 SGHTA, CDR2 FQGNSA. J lost 4 bases, V lost 5 bases, and 7 bases had no gene match. The length of the CDR3 is 17 residues. TCRdb re-called the 5' RACE reads with MiXCR, one entry per CDR3 protein. The sample comprises about 470,000 distinct CDR3 sequences, roughly 18% of which are singletons, and more than 9% rests with the top ten. The chain has TRBV7-2 and TRBJ2-1; 14 nucleotides align to TRBD2. Sequenced input: PBMCs or a T cell subset sorted from them (not recorded which). This clonotype was obtained from an adult woman who had mild COVID-19 (a few samples of this study predate the infection). Cell type and time point are not known. The CDR3 bases are TGTGCCAGCAGCATCCGGGGACTAGCGGGGGCTTACAATGAGCAGTTCTTC. Residues: CASSIRGLAGAYNEQFF.